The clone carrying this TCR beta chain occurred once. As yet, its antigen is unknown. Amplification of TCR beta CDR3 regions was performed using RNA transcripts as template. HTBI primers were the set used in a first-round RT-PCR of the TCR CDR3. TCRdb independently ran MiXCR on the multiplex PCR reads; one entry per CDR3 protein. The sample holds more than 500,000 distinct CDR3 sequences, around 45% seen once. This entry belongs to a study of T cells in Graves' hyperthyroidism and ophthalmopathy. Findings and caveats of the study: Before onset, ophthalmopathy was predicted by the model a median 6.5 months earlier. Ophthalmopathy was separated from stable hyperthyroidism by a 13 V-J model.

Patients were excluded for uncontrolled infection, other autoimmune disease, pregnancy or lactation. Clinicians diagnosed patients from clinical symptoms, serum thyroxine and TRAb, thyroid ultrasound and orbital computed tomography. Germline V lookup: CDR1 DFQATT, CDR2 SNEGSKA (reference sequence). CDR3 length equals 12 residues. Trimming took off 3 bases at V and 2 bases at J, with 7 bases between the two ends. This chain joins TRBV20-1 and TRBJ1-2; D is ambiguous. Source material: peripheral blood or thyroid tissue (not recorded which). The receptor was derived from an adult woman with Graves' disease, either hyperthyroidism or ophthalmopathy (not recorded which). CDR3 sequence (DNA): TGCAGTGCTAGTAAGACGAACTATGGCTACACCTTC. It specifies CSASKTNYGYTF.